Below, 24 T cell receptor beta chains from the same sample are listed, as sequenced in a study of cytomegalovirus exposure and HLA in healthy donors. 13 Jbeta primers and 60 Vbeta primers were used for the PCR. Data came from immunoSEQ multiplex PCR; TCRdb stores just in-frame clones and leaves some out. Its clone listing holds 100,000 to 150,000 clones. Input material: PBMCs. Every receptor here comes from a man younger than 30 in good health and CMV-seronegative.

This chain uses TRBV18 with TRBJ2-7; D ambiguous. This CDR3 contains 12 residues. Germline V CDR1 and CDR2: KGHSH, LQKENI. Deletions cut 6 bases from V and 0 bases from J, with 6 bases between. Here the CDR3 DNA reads TGTGCCAGCTCGTCCAGCTCCTACGAGCAGTACTTC. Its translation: CASSSSSYEQYF.

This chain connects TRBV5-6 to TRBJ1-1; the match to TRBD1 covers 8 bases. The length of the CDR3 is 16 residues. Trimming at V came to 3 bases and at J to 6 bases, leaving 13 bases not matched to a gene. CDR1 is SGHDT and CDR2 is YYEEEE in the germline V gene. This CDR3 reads CASSWWTGSLAAEAFF. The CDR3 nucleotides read TGTGCCAGCAGCTGGTGGACAGGGAGTCTAGCTGCTGAAGCTTTCTTT.

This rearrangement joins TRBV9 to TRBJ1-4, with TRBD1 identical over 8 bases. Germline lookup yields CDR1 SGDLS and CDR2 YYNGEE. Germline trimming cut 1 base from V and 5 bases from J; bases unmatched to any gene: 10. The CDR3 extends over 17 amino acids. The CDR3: CASSVRGQARGNEKLFF. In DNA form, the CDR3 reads TGTGCCAGCAGCGTAAGGGGACAGGCAAGGGGGAATGAAAAACTGTTTTTT.

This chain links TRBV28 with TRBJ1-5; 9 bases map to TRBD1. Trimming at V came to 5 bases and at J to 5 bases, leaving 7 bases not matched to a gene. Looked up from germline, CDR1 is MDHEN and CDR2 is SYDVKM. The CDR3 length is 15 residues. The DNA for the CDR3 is TGTGCCAGCAGTGATACGACAGGGGGGGATCAGCCCCAGCATTTT. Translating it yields CASSDTTGGDQPQHF.

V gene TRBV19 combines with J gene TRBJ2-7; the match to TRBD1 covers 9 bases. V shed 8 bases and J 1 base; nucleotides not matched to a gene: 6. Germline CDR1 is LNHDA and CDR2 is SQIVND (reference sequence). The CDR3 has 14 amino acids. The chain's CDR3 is CASANRGPSYEQYF. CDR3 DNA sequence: TGTGCCAGTGCTAACAGGGGGCCGTCCTACGAGCAGTACTTC.

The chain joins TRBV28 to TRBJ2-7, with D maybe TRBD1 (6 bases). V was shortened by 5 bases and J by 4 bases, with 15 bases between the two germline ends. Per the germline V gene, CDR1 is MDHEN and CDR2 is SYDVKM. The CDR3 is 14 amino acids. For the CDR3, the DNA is TGTGCCAGCAGTGCGATCGTCAGGGGTTACGAGCAGTACTTC. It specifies CASSAIVRGYEQYF.

DNA for the CDR3: TGTGCCAGCAGCCAGACCCGGGGTAGCGGCACAGATACGCAGTATTTT. Translated: CASSQTRGSGTDTQYF. The rearrangement links TRBV5-4 to TRBJ2-3; D is perhaps TRBD2 (5 bases). Germline lookup yields CDR1 SGHNT and CDR2 YYREEE (reference sequence). The V and J ends lost 4 bases and 1 base respectively, with 16 bases between them. The CDR3 sequence is 16 residues long.

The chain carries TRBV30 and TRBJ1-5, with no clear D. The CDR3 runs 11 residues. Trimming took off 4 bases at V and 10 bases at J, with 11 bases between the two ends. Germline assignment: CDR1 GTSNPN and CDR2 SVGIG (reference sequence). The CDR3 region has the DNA TGTGCCTGGACCTTGGGAGGACCCCAGCATTTT. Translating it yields CAWTLGGPQHF.

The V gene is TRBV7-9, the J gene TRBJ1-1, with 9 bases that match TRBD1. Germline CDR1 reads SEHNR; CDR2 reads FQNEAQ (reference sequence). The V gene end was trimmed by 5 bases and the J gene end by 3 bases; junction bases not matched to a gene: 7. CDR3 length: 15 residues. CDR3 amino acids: CASSQIDRGDTEAFF. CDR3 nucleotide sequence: TGTGCCAGCAGCCAAATTGACAGGGGGGACACTGAAGCTTTCTTT. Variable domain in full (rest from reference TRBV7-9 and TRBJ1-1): DTGVSQNPRHKITKRGQNVTFRCDPISEHNRLYWYRQTLGQGPEFLTYFQNEAQLEKSRLLSDRFSAERPKGSFSTLEIQRTEQGDSAMYLCASSQIDRGDTEAFFGQGTRLTVV.

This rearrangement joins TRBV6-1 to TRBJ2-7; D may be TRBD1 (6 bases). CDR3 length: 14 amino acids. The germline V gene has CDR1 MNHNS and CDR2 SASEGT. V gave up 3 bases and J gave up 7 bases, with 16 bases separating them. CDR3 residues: CASSERGSSGEQYF. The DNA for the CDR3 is TGTGCCAGCAGTGAGAGGGGGTCATCGGGAGAGCAGTACTTC.

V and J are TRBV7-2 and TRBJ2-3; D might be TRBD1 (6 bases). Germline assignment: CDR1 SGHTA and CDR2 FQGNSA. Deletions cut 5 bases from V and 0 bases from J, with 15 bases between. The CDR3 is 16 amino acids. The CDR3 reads CASSPTRQASTDTQYF. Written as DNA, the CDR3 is TGTGCCAGCAGCCCGACCCGACAGGCTAGCACAGATACGCAGTATTTT.

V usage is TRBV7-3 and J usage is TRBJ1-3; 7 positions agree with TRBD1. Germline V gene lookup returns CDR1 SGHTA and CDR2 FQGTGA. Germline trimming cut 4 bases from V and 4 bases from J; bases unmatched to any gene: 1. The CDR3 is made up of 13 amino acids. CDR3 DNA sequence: TGTGCCAGCAGCTCGGGACAGGGAAACACCATATATTTT. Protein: CASSSGQGNTIYF.

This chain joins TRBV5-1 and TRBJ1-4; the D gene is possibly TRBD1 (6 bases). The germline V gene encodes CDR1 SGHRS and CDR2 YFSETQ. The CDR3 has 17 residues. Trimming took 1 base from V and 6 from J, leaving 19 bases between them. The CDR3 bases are TGCGCCAGCAGCTTGTCCGCGAGATCAGGGGCGGATGAAAAACTGTTTTTT. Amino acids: CASSLSARSGADEKLFF.

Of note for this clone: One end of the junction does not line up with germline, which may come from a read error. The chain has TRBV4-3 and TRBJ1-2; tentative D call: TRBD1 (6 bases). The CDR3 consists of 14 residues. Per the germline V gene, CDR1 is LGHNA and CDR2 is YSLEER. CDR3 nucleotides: TGCGCCAGCAGCCAAAGCGGGGGGCTCTATAGCTACACCTTC. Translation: CASSQSGGLYSYTF.

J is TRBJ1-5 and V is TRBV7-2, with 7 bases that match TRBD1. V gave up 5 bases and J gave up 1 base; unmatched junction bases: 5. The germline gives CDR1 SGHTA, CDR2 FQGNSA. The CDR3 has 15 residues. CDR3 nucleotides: TGTGCCAGCAGCCCCAACAGGGGCAGCAATCAGCCCCAGCATTTT. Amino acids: CASSPNRGSNQPQHF.

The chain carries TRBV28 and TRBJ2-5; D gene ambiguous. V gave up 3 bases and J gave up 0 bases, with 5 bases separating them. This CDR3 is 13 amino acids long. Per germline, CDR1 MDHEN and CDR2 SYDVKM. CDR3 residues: CASSFRNQETQYF. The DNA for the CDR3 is TGTGCCAGCAGTTTCAGGAACCAAGAGACCCAGTACTTC.

The CDR3 is CATQQGGNTEAFF. CDR3 DNA sequence: TGTGCCACACAACAGGGGGGGAACACTGAAGCTTTCTTT. This rearrangement joins TRBV19 to TRBJ1-1; TRBD1 aligns across 8 bases. With V trimmed by 10 bases and J by 1 base, 5 bases remained unmatched. Germline CDR1 reads LNHDA; CDR2 reads SQIVND (reference sequence). CDR3 length: 13 residues.

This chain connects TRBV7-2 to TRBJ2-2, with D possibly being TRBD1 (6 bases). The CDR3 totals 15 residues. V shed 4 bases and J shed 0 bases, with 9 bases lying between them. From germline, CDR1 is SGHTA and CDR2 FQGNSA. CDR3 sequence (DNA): TGTGCCAGCAGCTACGGGACAACGAACACCGGGGAGCTGTTTTTT. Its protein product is CASSYGTTNTGELFF.

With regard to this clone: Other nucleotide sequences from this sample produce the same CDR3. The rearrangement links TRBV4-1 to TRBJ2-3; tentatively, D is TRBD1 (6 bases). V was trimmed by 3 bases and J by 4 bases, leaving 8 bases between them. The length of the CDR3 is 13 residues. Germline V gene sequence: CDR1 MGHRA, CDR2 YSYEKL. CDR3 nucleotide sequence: TGCGCCAGCAGCCAGCCAGGGGCAGATACGCAGTATTTT. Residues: CASSQPGADTQYF.

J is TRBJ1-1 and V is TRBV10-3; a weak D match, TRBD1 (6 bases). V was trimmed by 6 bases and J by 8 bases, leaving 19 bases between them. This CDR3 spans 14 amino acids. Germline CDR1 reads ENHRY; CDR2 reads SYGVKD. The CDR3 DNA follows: TGTGCCATCAGACTATCGGACAGCCTGGGGGAAGCTTTCTTT. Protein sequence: CAIRLSDSLGEAFF.

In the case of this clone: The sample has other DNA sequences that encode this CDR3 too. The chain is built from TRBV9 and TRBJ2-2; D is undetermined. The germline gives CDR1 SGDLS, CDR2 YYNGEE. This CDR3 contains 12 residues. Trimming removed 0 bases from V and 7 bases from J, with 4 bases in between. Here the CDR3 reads CASSVVNGELFF. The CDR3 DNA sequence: TGTGCCAGCAGCGTAGTCAACGGGGAGCTGTTTTTT.

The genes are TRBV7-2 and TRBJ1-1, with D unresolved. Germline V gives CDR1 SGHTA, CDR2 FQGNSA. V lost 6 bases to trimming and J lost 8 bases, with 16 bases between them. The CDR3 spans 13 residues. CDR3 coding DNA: TGTGCCAGCAGTCAGACTCCAACTACGGAAGCTTTCTTT. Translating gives CASSQTPTTEAFF.

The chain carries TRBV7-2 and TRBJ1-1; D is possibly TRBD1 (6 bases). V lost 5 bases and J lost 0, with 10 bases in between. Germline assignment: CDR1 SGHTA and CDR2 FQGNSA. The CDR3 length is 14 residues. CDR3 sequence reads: CASSLQGMNTEAFF. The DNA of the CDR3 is TGTGCCAGCAGCCTACAGGGAATGAACACTGAAGCTTTCTTT.

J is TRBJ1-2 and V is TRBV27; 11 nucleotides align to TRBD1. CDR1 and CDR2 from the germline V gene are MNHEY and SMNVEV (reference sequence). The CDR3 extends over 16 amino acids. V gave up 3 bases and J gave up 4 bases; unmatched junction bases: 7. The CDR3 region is CASSFSGTGGVYGYTF. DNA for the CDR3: TGTGCCAGCAGTTTTTCCGGGACAGGGGGTGTCTATGGCTACACCTTC.